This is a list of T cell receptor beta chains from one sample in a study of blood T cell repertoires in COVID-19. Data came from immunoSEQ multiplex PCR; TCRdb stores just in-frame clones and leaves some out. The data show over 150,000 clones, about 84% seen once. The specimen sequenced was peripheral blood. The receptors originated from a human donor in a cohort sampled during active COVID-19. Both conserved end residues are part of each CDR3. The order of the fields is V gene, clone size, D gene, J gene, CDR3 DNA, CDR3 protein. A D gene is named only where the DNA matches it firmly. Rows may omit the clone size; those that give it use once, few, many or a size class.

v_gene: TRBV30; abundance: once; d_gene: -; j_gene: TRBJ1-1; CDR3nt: TGTGCCTTGAGCAAGGAGCTGAACACTGAAGCTTTCTTT; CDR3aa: CALSKELNTEAFF
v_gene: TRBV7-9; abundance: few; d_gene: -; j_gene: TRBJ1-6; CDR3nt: TGTGCCAGCAGCCGATCACCGGGACACCGCGGATCACCCCTCCACTTT; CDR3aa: CASSRSPGHRGSPLHF
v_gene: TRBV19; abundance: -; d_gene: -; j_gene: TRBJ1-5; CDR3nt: TGTGCCAGTAGTCGGGGGGGTAGCAATCAGCCCCAGCATTTT; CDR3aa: CASSRGGSNQPQHF
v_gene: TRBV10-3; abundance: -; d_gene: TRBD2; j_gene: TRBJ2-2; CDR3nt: TGTGCCATCAGTGTAAGAAGCGGGGGAATCACCGGGGAGCTGTTTTTT; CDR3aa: CAISVRSGGITGELFF
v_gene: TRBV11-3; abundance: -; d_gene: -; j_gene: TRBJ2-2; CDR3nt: TGTGCCAGCAGCCGGAACACCGGGGAGCTGTTTTTT; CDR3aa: CASSRNTGELFF
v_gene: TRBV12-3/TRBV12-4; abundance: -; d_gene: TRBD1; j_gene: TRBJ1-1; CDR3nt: TGTGCCAGCAGGGACAGGGCGAACACTGAAGCTTTCTTT; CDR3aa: CASRDRANTEAFF
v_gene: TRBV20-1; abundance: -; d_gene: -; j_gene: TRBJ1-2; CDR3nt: TGCAGTGCTCAGGGGTTCGGCTACACCTTC; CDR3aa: CSAQGFGYTF
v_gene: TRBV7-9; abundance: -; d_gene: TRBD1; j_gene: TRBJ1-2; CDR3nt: TGTGCCAGCAGCTACCAGGGACAGGGGGATGGCTACACCTTC; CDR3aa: CASSYQGQGDGYTF
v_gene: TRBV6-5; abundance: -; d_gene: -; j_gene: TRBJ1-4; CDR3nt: TGTGCCAGCAGTCTAGGGGGGGGCGCGGGCGAAAAACTGTTTTTT; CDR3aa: CASSLGGGAGEKLFF
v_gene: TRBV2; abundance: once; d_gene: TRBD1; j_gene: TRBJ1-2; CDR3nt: TGTGCCAGCAGTAACAGGGGGGATAACTATGGCTACACCTTC; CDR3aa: CASSNRGDNYGYTF
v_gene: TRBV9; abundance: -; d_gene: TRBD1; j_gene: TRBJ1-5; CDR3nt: TGTGCCAGCAGCATCGGGACAGTCAATCAGCCCCAGCATTTT; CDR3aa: CASSIGTVNQPQHF
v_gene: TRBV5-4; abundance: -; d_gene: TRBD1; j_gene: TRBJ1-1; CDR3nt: TGTGCCAGCAGTAAAGGACAGGATCAATGGAACACTGAAGCTTTCTTT; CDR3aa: CASSKGQDQWNTEAFF
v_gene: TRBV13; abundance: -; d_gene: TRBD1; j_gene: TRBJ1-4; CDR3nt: TGTGCCAGCAGCTGGACAGGGGGGAGGACTAATGAAAAACTGTTTTTT; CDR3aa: CASSWTGGRTNEKLFF
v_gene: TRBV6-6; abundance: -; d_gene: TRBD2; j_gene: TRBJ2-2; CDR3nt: TGTGCCAGCAGGGACCGGGGGGAGACCGGGGAGCTGTTTTTT; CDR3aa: CASRDRGETGELFF
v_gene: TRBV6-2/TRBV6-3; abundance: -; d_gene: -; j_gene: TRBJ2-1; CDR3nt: TGTGCCAGCAGTTACTCTGCAGGGGGGACTTACAATGAGCAGTTCTTC; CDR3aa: CASSYSAGGTYNEQFF
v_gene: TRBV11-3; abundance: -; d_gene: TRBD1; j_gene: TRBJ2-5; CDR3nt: TGTGCCAGCAGCTTAGACGGGACAGGGGAAGAGACCCAGTACTTC; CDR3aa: CASSLDGTGEETQYF
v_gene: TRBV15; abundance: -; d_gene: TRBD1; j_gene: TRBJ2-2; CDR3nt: TGTGCCACCAGCAGAGATGTAGACAGGGGTTCAGGGGAGCTGTTTTTT; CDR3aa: CATSRDVDRGSGELFF
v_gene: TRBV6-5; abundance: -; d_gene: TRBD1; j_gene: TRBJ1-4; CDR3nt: TGTGCCAGCAGTTATGGGCCGACAGGGAGCGGAAAACTGTTTTTT; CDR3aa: CASSYGPTGSGKLFF
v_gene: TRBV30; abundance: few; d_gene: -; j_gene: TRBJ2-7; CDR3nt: TGTGCCTGGAGTGTCCGGGGTAGGGAGCAGTACTTC; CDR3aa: CAWSVRGREQYF
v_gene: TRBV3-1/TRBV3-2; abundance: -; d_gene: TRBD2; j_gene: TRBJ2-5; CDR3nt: TGTGCCAGCAGCCCGGGACTAGCGGTCCGGGAGACCCAGTACTTC; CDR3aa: CASSPGLAVRETQYF
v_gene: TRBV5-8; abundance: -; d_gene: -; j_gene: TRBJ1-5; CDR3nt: TGTGCCAGCAGCGGCCAGGGTATAAGCAATCAGCCCCAGCATTTT; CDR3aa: CASSGQGISNQPQHF
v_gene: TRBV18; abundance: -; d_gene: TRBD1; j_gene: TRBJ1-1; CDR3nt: TGTGCCAGCTCACCACCGGGGCGGACAGGGATGAACACTGAAGCTTTCTTT; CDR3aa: CASSPPGRTGMNTEAFF
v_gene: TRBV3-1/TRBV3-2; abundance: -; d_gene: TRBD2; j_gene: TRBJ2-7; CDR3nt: TGTGCCAGCAGCCGGCTAGGACTAGCGGGGGCCTCCTACGAGCAGTACTTC; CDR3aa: CASSRLGLAGASYEQYF
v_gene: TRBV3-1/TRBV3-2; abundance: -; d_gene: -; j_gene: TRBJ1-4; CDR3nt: TGTGCCAGCAGCCACCTCTCGAGCAATGAAAAACTGTTTTTT; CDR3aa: CASSHLSSNEKLFF
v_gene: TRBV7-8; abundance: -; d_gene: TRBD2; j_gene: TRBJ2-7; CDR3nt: TGTGCCAGCAGCTTGAATTCCGGGACTAGCGGGTCGTACGAGCAGTACTTC; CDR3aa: CASSLNSGTSGSYEQYF
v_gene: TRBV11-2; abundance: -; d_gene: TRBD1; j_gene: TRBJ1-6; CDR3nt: TGTGCCAGCAGTCCCATCCCGGGACAGGGTAATTCACCCCTCCACTTT; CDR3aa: CASSPIPGQGNSPLHF
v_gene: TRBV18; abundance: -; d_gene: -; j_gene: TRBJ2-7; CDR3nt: TGTGCCAGCTCACCGAGGACGGGGGAGCAGTACTTC; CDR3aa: CASSPRTGEQYF
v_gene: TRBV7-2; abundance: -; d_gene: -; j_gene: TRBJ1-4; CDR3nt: TGTGCCAGCAGCCCCCGTACCGGGTATGAAAAACTGTTTTTT; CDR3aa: CASSPRTGYEKLFF
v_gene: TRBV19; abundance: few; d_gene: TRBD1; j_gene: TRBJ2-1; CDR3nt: TGTGCCAGTGGACAGGGATTAACCTACAATGAGCAGTTCTTC; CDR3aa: CASGQGLTYNEQFF
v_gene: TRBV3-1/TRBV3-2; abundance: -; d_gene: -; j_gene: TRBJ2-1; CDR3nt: TGTGCCAGCAGCCAGGGGAGTAATCAGCAGTTCTTC; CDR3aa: CASSQGSNQQFF
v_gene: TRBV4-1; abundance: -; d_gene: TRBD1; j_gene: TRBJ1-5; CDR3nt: TGCGCCAGCAGCCAAGTTGGCCAGGGGGCCAGCCAGCCCCAGCATTTT; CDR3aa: CASSQVGQGASQPQHF
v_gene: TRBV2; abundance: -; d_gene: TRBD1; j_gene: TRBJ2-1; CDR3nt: TGTGCCAGCAGTGACCTGGACAGGGGGCCATACAATGAGCAGTTCTTC; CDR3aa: CASSDLDRGPYNEQFF
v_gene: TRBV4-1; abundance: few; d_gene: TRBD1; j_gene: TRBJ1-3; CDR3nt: TGCGCCAGCAGCCCGCGACAGGGGGCGACTGGAAACACCATATATTTT; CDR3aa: CASSPRQGATGNTIYF
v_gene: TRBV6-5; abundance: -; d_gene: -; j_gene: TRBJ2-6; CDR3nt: TGTGCCAGCAGTTCCTCCAACAGGGCCAACGTCCTGACTTTC; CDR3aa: CASSSSNRANVLTF
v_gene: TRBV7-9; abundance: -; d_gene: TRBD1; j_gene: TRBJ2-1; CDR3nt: TGTGCCAGCAGCTCACAGCCGGGACAGGGGGCGGGTTACAATGAGCAGTTCTTC; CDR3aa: CASSSQPGQGAGYNEQFF
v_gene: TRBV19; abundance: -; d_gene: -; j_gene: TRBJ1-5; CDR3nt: TGTGCCAGTAGTGCGTCGGGGTCTTATAGCAATCAGCCCCAGCATTTT; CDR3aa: CASSASGSYSNQPQHF
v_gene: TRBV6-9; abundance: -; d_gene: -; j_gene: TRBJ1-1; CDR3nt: TGTGCCAGCCACTTATGGTGGCACTATAACTCTGAAGCTTTCTTT; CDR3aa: CASHLWWHYNSEAFF
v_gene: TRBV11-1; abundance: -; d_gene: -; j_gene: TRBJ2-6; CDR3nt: TGTGCCAGCAGCTTTCCGGGACTCTCTGGGGCCAACGTCCTGACTTTC; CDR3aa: CASSFPGLSGANVLTF
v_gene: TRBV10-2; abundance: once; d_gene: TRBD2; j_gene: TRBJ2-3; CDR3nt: TGCGCCAGCAGTGAGTCGTATCTAGCGGGGGTCACAGATACGCAGTATTTT; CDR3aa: CASSESYLAGVTDTQYF
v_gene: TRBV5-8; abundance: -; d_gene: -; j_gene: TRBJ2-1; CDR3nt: TGTGCCAGCAGCTTTATGAGGGTTAGCTCCTACAATGAGCAGTTCTTC; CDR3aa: CASSFMRVSSYNEQFF
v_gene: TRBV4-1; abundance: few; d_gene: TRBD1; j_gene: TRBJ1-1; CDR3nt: TGCGCCAGCAGCCAAGATCTGGACAGGGAAGGGGACACTGAAGCTTTCTTT; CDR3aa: CASSQDLDREGDTEAFF
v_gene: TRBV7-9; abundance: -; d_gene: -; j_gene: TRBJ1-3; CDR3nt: TGTGCCAGCACGGTACCGGACACCATATATTTT; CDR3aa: CASTVPDTIYF
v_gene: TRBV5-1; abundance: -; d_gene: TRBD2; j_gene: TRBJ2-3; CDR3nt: TGCGCCAGCAGCTTGGTTAGCGGGGGGGCTAGCACAGATACGCAGTATTTT; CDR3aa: CASSLVSGGASTDTQYF
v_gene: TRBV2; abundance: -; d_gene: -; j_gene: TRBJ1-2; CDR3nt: TGTGCCAGCGACGGGACATCGTTATATGGCTACACCTTC; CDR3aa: CASDGTSLYGYTF
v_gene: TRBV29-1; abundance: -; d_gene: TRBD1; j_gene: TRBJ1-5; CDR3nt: TGCAGCGTCGGGACAGATGGCAATCAGCCCCAGCATTTT; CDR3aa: CSVGTDGNQPQHF
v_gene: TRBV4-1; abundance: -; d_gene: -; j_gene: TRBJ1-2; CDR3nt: TGCGCCAGCAGCCAAGCAGGGCAGAAGAATATTTATGGCTACACCTTC; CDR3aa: CASSQAGQKNIYGYTF